This paragraph reports one T cell receptor beta chain. This CDR3 contains 12 residues. Trimming removed 2 bases at V and 8 bases at J, with 9 bases between. Germline V gene sequence: CDR1 MNHEY, CDR2 SVGAGI. This specimen belongs to a study of technical replicates of blood from several donors. Data came from immunoSEQ multiplex PCR; TCRdb stores just in-frame clones and leaves some out. In the table there are 65,000 to 90,000 clones, 90% to 95% of which are singletons. Material for sequencing was T cells isolated from PBMCs. The receptor was isolated from a human donor in good health. The chain uses TRBV6-5 and TRBJ1-2; D may be TRBD1 (5 bases). DNA for the CDR3: TGTGCCAGCAGTTACGCAGGGAAAGGCTACACCTTC. Translated: CASSYAGKGYTF.